This T cell receptor (beta chain) was recorded in a study of cytomegalovirus exposure and HLA in healthy donors (dated by TCRdb to about 2017). Regarding the complete study: An earlier analysis of several hundred of the donors reported about 260 Gb of sequence data and around 110 million unique TCR beta sequences obtained from roughly 170 million T cells. An early release covering roughly 600 HLA-typed donors comprised about 320 gigabases of sequencing data and about 90 million unique TCR sequences. Of the roughly 400 genotyped donors, approximately 82% fell in the genetic ancestry cluster associated with self-reported Caucasian donors. The study aimed to test whether cataloging public T cell receptors could reveal signatures of past pathogen exposure. The T cell repertoires of 700 or so subjects were profiled by immunosequencing and related to cytomegalovirus serostatus. Along with the approximately 650-subject first cohort, a separate validation cohort of approximately 110 different subjects was used. The study combined high-throughput TCR immunosequencing, statistical association of individual TCRs with disease status, and machine learning to predict cytomegalovirus infection status. A later analysis re-examined previously published TCR beta repertoires from more than 600 donors and added high-resolution HLA genotyping to investigate patterns of TCR occurrence. Rather than drawing on any new phenotypic data, the later analysis identified candidate immune exposures from TCR beta sequences and the way those sequences occurred across donors. An earlier analysis of approximately 580 of the donors used high-throughput TCR beta sequencing to judge whether each TCR beta V gene segment behaved as functional or pseudogenic. Alongside the repertoire data, information on donor age, sex, ethnicity and CMV serostatus was compiled. A later genetic analysis took genome-wide SNP genotypes for 398 of the 666 donors and used that subset as a discovery cohort. All discovery cohort repertoires had been generated on a single sequencing platform. Class I and class II HLA loci were covered by the typing at four-digit resolution. The number of typed donors differed by locus: roughly 629-640 for A, B, C, DRB1 and DQB1; 522 for DQA1; approximately 600 for DPA1; and some 470 for DPB1. Five DR-DQ haplotypes were handled as single units for association and clustering, since linkage in the cohort was strong. Across some 400 genotyped donors of the cohort, an average of approximately 240,000 unique TCR beta nucleotide sequences per donor were sequenced, and approximately 17% of those sequences were non-productive. Paper-wide results and their limitations: A few of the identified cytomegalovirus-associated TCR beta chains were confirmed in vitro to be specific for cytomegalovirus antigens. Because some donors lacked HLA typing at each locus, the association tests relied only on the typed subset. The sequencing pipeline was judged likely to have produced a cluster of highly shared sequence variants as a technical artifact. Linkage disequilibrium might explain the correlated functional status among segregating V segments, but an unknown experimental factor could not be ruled out. Some IMGT-functional V segments, including TRBV6-2 and TRBV6-3, could not be distinguished by the 87-base-pair reads and were therefore excluded. Only TCR beta chains were sequenced in this cohort, and the absence of alpha or paired-chain data limited detectable features. When HLA alleles, especially DR and DQ, strongly co-occurred, TCR associations were difficult to assign to individual alleles. The study gave a list of some 150 TCR beta chains associated with cytomegalovirus. In a later analysis, several top co-occurrence clusters were reported to appear linked to parvovirus B19, influenza, CMV and Epstein-Barr virus. In a later genetic analysis, a missense DCLRE1C variant was associated with V-gene and J-gene trimming of TCR beta chains, and the association was replicated in an independent cohort. In a later analysis, some 18,000 TCR beta sequences were associated with specific HLA alleles at a false discovery rate of 0.05. Cytomegalovirus status was reported to be diagnosed by the classifier with high specificity and sensitivity in both the original and validation cohorts. In an earlier analysis of roughly 560 of the donors, most TCR beta V segments were observed in productive rearrangements about 87% or about 30% of the time, broadly matching IMGT annotations. A later analysis found that HLA-associated TCR beta chains were more clonally expanded and had lower generation probabilities than equally common non-associated chains. Immune exposure information for the cohort was limited to CMV serostatus. A later analysis found that TCR association rates varied across HLA loci, with DRB1 alleles showing the most associated TCRs and HLA-C alleles the fewest. A further reported finding was that TCR beta sequences accurately predicted the HLA-A and HLA-B alleles for most subjects in the first cohort. In a later analysis, most CMV-associated TCR beta chains were found to appear HLA-restricted, with HLA associations seemingly driven largely by CMV exposure. According to the authors, the approach could potentially be generalized to other disease states and immunological phenotypes. Because counts were too low, roughly 16 rarely observed V segments, including chromosome 9 orphons, were left out of the earlier analysis of 500 to 650 of the donors. Roughly uniform sequencing depth across donors was assumed in presence/absence analyses, although this assumption may not hold. While some public TCRs were present in many individuals, most TCR sequences turned up only very rarely across donors. According to a later genetic analysis, donors in an Asian-associated ancestry cluster had fewer N-insertions in productive TCRs than the approximately 700-donor mean.

In total, approximately 700 healthy bone marrow donors made up the cohort. All cohort members were sampled while nominally healthy, although unrecorded immune exposures were likely present. The donor was CMV seropositive and was included in the group of 300 or so seropositive cohort members. Each donor provided a peripheral blood sample, and peripheral blood mononuclear cells were used for TCR beta sequencing. The Qiagen DNeasy Blood Extraction Kit was used to extract genomic DNA from the blood cell samples. The protocol used for the library was the immunoSEQ multiplex PCR assay. The multiplex PCR relied on a mix of 60 forward primers for TCR Vbeta segments and 13 reverse primers for TCR Jbeta segments. Amplification of the CDR3 region of rearranged TCR beta genes was performed with a multiplex PCR assay on genomic DNA. The Illumina HiSeq System was used to sequence the amplified TCR beta libraries as 87-base-pair reads. Per the original workflow: Across the 670 or so repertoires, a later analysis counted approximately 83 million unique TCR beta chains, roughly 11 million of which were shared by at least two donors. Raw reads were error-corrected and collapsed into unique sequences by a nearest-neighbor algorithm in which closely related sequences were merged to remove PCR and sequencing errors. To assign V, D and J gene segments, CDR3 sequences were aligned to IMGT reference sequences. For a sequence to be retained, at least a six-nucleotide match to both a V gene segment and a J gene segment was required. Rearrangements were classified as productive when the CDR3 lacked stop codons and remained in frame with V and J, and all other rearrangements were classified as non-productive. CDR3 was defined by IMGT convention, running from the second conserved V-encoded cysteine to the conserved J-encoded phenylalanine. Sequences without an unambiguous match to a single V gene segment were excluded from the earlier analysis of about 640 of the donors. An earlier analysis of approximately 590 of the donors classified V segments as functional when productive rearrangements were above 56.7% and as segregating when the standard deviation between donors was above 5%. A statistical classification framework was built to diagnose cytomegalovirus status from the catalog of TCR beta chain sequences. In a later analysis, TCR nucleotide sequences were compared against IMGT/GENE-DB human TR gene sequences so that V and J genes could be assigned. Using the TCRdist pipeline, a later analysis assigned CDR3 sequences along with most-parsimonious VDJ recombination scenarios. A later analysis defined each TCR beta chain by its CDR3 amino acid sequence plus V-gene family, and excluded reads lacking a unique V-gene family. A later analysis removed 450 to 600 highly shared, low-generation-probability nucleotide sequences to deal with suspected cross-contamination and a sequencing artifact. For each public chain, a later analysis derived a clonal expansion index from normalized ranks of inferred template counts within each repertoire. In a later analysis, generation probabilities were computed with a VDJ recombination model fitted to out-of-frame rearrangements, and the resulting probabilities were checked against IGoR. In a later analysis, hypergeometric tests were used to score TCR-TCR, TCR-HLA and TCR-CMV co-occurrence, with a repertoire-size bias correction applied to TCR pairs. In a later analysis, false discovery rates were estimated by permuting HLA or CMV assignments 20 times. In a later analysis, co-occurring TCRs were grouped with DBSCAN, and TCRdist sequence similarity was added when clustering was performed within HLA-allele-positive subsets. Co-occurrence clustering excluded repertoires with fewer than 30,000 or more than 120,000 public chains, plus five with anomalous nucleotide sharing. Sourced from immuneACCESS, this table was stored by TCRdb with only in-frame sequences that have V and J called. A share of the clones is absent; for the studies checked, an unresolved V gene accounts for under half, and the remainder has no known explanation. The V and J calls and clone size come from that table; D and trimming were worked out from the DNA. This sample lists roughly 150,000 clones; roughly 80% were detected once. The ten biggest clones cover approximately 6% of the sample.

At the junction V is shortened by 3 bases and J by 6 bases, with 18 bases in between. From its cysteine to its phenylalanine, the CDR3 spans 15 amino acids. The CDR3 DNA has 45 bases and is translated from base 1. From a lookup of the germline V gene, CDR1 and CDR2 are SGHRS and YFSETQ. Regarding this clone: There is no known antigen for this receptor. No qualities accompany the bases; no much larger clone lies one base away.

The chain was built from TRBV5-1 and TRBJ1-1; the D segment cannot be called with confidence. Sequenced input: PBMCs. This sequence originates from a young man in good health and CMV-seropositive. The nucleotide sequence reads as follows: TGCGCCAGCAGCTATAAGGGAGAGCGGGTGGCTGAAGCTTTCTTT. Its product reads: CASSYKGERVAEAFF.